The entry below gives a single T cell receptor beta chain sequence along with its context. Per germline, CDR1 MGHRA and CDR2 YSYEKL. The CDR3 totals 16 residues. With V trimmed by 3 bases and J by 4 bases, 7 bases remained unmatched. The TCR beta repertoire was assessed by survey-level immunoSEQ sequencing. The method was immunoSEQ multiplex PCR; TCRdb's version includes in-frame clones alone and lacks a portion of them. The sample contains tens of thousands of clones, roughly 95% of which appear only once. This rearrangement joins TRBV4-1 to TRBJ1-5, with 9 bases aligning to TRBD1. Sequencing was carried out using PBMCs. The source is a man aged 35 to 55 with rheumatoid arthritis. The DNA for the CDR3 is TGCGCCAGCAGCCAGGGAGACAGGGGGGGGAATCAGCCCCAGCATTTT. Protein product: CASSQGDRGGNQPQHF.